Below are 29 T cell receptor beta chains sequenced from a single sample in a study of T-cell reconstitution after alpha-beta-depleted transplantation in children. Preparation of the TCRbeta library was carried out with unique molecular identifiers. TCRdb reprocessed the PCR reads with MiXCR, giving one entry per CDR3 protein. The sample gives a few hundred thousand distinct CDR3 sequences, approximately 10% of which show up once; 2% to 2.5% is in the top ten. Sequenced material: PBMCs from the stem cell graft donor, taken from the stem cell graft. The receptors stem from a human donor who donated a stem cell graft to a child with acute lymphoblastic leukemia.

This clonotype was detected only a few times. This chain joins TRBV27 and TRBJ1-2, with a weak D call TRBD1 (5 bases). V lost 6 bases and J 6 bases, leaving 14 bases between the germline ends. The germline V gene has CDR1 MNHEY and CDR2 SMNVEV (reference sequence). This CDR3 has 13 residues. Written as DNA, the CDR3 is TGTGCCAGCAGGTGGTTGGGGGGAAATGGCTACACCTTC. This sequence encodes CASRWLGGNGYTF.

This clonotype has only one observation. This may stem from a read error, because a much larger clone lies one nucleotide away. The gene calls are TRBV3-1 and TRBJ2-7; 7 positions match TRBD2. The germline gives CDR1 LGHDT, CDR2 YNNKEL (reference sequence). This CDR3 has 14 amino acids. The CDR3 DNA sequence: TGTGCCATCAGCCCCGGACTAGGCTCCTACGAGCAGTACTTC. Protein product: CAISPGLGSYEQYF.

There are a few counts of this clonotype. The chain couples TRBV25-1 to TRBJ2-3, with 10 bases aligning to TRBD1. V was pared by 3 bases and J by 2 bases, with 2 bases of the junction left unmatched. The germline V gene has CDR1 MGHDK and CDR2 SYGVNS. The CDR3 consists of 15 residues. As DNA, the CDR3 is TGTGCCAGCAGTGACAGACAGGGGGCCACAGATACGCAGTATTTT. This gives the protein CASSDRQGATDTQYF.

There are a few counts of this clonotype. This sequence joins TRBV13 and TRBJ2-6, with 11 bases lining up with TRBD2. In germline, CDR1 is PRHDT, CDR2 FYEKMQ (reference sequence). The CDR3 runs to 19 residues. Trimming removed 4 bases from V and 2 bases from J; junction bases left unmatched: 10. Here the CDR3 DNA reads TGTGCCAGCAGCTCCCACTTAGCGGGAGGGCTAGCTGGGGCCAACGTCCTGACTTTC. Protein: CASSSHLAGGLAGANVLTF.

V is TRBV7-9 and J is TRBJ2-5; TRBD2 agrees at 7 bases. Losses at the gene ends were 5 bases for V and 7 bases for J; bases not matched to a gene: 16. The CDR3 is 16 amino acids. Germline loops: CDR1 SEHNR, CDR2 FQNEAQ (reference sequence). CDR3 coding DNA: TGTGCCAGCAGCCAAATGGGGGGAGGGCCGTTCGGGACCCAGTACTTC. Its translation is CASSQMGGGPFGTQYF.

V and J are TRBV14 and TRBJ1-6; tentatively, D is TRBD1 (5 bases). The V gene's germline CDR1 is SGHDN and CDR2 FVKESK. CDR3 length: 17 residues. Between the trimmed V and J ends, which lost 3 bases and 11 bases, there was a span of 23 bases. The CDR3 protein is CASSHWRAGTPAAPLHF. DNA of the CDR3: TGTGCCAGCAGCCACTGGAGGGCCGGGACTCCAGCGGCACCCCTCCACTTT.

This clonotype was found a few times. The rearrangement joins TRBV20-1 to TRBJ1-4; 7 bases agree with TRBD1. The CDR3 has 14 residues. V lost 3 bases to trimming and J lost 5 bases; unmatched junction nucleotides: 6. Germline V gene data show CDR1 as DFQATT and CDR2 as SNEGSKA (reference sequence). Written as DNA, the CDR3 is TGCAGTGCTAGTCGGGGGACAGTAAATGAAAAACTGTTTTTT. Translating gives CSASRGTVNEKLFF.

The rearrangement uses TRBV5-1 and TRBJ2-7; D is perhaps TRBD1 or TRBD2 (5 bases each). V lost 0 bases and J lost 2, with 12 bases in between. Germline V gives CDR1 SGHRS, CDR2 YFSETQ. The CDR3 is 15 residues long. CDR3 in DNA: TGCGCCAGCAGCTTGGCCGGGACCCCTACCTACGAGCAGTACTTC. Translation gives CASSLAGTPTYEQYF.

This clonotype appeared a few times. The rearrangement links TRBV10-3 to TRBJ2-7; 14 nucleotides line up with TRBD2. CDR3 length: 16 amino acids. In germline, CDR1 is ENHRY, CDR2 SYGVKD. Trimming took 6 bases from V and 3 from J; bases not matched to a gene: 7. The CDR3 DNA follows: TGTGCCATCAGCTCTGGACTAGCGGGAGGTAGCTACGAGCAGTACTTC. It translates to CAISSGLAGGSYEQYF.

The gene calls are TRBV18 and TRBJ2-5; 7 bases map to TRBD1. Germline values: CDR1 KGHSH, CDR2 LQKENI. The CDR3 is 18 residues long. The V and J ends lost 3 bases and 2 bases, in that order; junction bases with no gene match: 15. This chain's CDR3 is CASSPSFRDRERQETQYF. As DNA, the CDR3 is TGTGCCAGCTCACCCTCATTCCGGGACAGAGAACGGCAAGAGACCCAGTACTTC.

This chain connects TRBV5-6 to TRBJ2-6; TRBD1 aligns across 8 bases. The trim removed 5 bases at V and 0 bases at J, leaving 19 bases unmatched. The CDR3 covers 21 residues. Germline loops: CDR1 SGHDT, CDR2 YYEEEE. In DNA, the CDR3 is TGTGCCAGCAGAAAAACTGGGCAGGGGGCCCTAAGGACCTCTGGGGCCAACGTCCTGACTTTC. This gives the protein CASRKTGQGALRTSGANVLTF.

CDR3 DNA sequence: TGCGCCAGCAGCAGGACCTCACAGGGGGCGAACACTGAAGCTTTCTTT. Its protein product is CASSRTSQGANTEAFF. The J gene is TRBJ1-1, the V gene TRBV5-1; 9 positions match TRBD1. Germline trimming cut 4 bases from V and 1 base from J; bases unmatched to any gene: 8. Per the germline V gene, CDR1 is SGHRS and CDR2 is YFSETQ. This CDR3 comprises 16 residues.

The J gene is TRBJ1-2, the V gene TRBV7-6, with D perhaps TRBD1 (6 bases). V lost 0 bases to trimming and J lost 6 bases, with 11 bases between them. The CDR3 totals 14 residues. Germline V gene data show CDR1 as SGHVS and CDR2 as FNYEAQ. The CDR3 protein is CASSLAPGDHGYTF. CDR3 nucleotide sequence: TGTGCCAGCAGCTTAGCACCAGGGGATCATGGCTACACCTTC.

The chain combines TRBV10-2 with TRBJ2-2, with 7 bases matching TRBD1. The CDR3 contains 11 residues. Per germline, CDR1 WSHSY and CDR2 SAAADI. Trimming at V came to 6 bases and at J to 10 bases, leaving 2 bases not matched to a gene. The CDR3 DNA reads TGCGCCAGCAGGAGGGGGCCGGAGCTGTTTTTT. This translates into CASRRGPELFF.

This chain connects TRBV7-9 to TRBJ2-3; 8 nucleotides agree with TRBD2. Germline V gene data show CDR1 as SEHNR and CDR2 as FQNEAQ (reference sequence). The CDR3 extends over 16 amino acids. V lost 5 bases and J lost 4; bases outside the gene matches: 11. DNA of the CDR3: TGTGCCAGCAGCCGTCCGTGGGGGCGGGAGGCAGATACGCAGTATTTT. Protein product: CASSRPWGREADTQYF. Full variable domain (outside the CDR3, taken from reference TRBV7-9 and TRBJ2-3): DTGVSQNPRHKITKRGQNVTFRCDPISEHNRLYWYRQTLGQGPEFLTYFQNEAQLEKSRLLSDRFSAERPKGSFSTLEIQRTEQGDSAMYLCASSRPWGREADTQYFGPGTRLTVL.

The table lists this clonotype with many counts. CDR3 nucleotides: TGCGCCAGCAGCCCCCGTTCCGGGGAGCTGTTTTTT. Encoded protein: CASSPRSGELFF. The chain joins TRBV5-1 to TRBJ2-2, with unresolved D. V was pared by 4 bases and J by 6 bases, with 7 bases between. The CDR3 spans 12 residues. CDR1 and CDR2 (germline): SGHRS, YFSETQ. Full variable domain (rest looked up from reference TRBV5-1 and TRBJ2-2): KAGVTQTPRYLIKTRGQQVTLSCSPISGHRSVSWYQQTPGQGLQFLFEYFSETQRNKGNFPGRFSGRQFSNSRSEMNVSTLELGDSALYLCASSPRSGELFFGEGSRLTVL.

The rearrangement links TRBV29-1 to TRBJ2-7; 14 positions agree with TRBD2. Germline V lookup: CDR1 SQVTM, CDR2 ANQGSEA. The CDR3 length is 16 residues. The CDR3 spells CRIGTSGSPAHYEQYF. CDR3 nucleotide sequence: TGCAGGATCGGGACTAGCGGGAGTCCGGCTCATTACGAGCAGTACTTC.

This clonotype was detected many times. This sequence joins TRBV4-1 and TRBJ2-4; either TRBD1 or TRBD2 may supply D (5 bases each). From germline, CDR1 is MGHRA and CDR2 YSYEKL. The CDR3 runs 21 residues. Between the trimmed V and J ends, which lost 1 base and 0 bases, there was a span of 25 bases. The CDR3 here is CASSQGSVPGRLTLAKNIQYF. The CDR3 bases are TGCGCCAGCAGCCAAGGATCGGTCCCGGGACGGCTTACTCTAGCCAAAAACATTCAGTACTTC.

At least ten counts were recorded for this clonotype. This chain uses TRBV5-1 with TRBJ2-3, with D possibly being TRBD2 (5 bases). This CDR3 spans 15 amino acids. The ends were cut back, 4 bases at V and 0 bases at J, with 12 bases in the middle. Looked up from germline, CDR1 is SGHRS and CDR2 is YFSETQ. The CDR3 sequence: CASSGTRGSTDTQYF. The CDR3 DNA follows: TGCGCCAGCAGCGGCACGCGCGGGAGCACAGATACGCAGTATTTT.

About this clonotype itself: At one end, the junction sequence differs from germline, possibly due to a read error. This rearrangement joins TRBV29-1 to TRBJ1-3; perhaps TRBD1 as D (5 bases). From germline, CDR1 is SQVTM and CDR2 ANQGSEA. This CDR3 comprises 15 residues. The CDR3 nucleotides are TGCAGCGTGGAAGGGACCGTGAGCTCTGGAAACACCATATATTTT. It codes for CSVEGTVSSGNTIYF.

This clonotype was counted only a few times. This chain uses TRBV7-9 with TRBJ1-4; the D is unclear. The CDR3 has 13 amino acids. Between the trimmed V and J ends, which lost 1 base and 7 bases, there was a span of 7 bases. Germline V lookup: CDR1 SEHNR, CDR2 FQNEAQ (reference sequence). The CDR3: CASSLEGFEKLFF. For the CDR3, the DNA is TGTGCCAGCAGCTTAGAAGGATTTGAAAAACTGTTTTTT. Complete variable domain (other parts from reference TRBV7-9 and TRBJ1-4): DTGVSQNPRHKITKRGQNVTFRCDPISEHNRLYWYRQTLGQGPEFLTYFQNEAQLEKSRLLSDRFSAERPKGSFSTLEIQRTEQGDSAMYLCASSLEGFEKLFFGSGTQLSVL.

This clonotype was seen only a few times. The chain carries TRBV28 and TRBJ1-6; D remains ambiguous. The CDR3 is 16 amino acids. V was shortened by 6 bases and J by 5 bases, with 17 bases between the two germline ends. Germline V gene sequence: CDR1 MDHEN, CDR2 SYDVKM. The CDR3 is CASRLGVWLNNSPLHF. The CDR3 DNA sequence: TGTGCCAGCAGACTCGGGGTGTGGCTGAATAATTCACCCCTCCACTTT.

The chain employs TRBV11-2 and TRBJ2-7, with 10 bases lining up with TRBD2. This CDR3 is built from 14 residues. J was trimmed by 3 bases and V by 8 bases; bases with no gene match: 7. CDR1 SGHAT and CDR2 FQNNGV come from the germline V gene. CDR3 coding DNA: TGTGCCAGCGGCATAGCGGGAGGCCGCTACGAGCAGTACTTC. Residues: CASGIAGGRYEQYF.

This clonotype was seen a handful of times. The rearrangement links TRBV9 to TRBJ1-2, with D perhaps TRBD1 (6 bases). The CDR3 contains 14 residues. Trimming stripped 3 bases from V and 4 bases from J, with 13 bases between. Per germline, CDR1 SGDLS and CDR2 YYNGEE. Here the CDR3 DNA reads TGTGCCAGCAGCGGAGCGGGGACAAGCTATGGCTACACCTTC. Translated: CASSGAGTSYGYTF.

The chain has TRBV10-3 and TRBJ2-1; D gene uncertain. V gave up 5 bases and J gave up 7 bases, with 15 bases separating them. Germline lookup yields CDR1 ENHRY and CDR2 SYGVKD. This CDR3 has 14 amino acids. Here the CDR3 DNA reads TGTGCCATCAGTCCTGACCTCGTTGGGAATGAGCAGTTCTTC. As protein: CAISPDLVGNEQFF.

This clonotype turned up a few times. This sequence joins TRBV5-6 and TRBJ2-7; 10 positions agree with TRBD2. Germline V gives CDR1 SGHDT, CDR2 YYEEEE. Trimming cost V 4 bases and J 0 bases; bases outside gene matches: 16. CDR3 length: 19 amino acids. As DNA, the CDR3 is TGTGCCAGCAGCCAATATGGGACTAGCGCGTTTTTAGCCTCCTACGAGCAGTACTTC. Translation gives CASSQYGTSAFLASYEQYF.

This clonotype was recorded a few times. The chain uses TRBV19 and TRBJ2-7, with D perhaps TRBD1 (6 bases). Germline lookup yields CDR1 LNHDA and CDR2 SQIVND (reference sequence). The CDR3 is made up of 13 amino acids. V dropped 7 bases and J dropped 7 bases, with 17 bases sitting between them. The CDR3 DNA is TGTGCCAGTATCGGGTTCGACAGGACGGAGCAGTACTTC. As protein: CASIGFDRTEQYF.

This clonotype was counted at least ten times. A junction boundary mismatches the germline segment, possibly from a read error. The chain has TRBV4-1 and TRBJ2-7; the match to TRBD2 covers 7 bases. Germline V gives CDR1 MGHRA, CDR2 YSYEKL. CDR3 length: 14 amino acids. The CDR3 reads CASSPGGSSYEQYF. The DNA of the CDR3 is TGTGCCAGCTCACCAGGCGGGAGCTCCTACGAGCAGTACTTC.

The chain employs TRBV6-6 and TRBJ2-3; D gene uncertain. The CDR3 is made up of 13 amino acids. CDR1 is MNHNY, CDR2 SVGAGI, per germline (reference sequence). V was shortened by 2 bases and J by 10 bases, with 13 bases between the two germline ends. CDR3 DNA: TGTGCCAGCAGTTACCCCGGGCTCGAACCGCAGTATTTT. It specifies CASSYPGLEPQYF.